Shown below are 29 T cell receptor beta chains from a single sample sequenced in a study of tissue T cells after allogeneic stem cell transplantation. Measured with immunoSEQ multiplex PCR; TCRdb has only the in-frame clones, and not every one. This sample has around 4,500 clones, with 55% to 60% found just once. Time point described: mouse harvest day 7 after allogeneic transplant. The graft held 10^6 splenic CD5+ T cells and 10^7 T-cell-depleted bone marrow cells. Sequencing was carried out using spleen. The receptors originated from a female BALB/c mouse given C57BL/6 T cells with graft-versus-host disease after an allogeneic hematopoietic cell transplant.

Regarding this clone: Genes and germline are mouse. Sequencing ends 1 residue short of the CDR3 end; the germline J gene provides the rest. The chain is built from TRBV19 and TRBJ2-2; 8 bases are a match to TRBD1. The CDR3 runs to 16 residues. V was clipped by 5 bases and J by 1 base; unmatched bases: 7. Germline V lookup: CDR1 FNHDT, CDR2 SITEND (reference sequence). CDR3 sequence: CASRIQGARNTGQLYF. CDR3 bases read: TGTGCCAGCAGAATTCAGGGGGCTAGAAACACCGGGCAGCTCTAC.

Judged by abundance, this clone is medium-sized. Mouse gene names and germline throughout. Read data end 1 residue before the CDR3 end; the end is taken from the germline J gene. The V gene is TRBV29, the J gene TRBJ2-7, with 9 bases that match TRBD2. This CDR3 region has 13 residues. Losses at the gene ends were 3 bases for V and 4 bases for J; bases not matched to a gene: 1. In germline, CDR1 is MSHET, CDR2 SYDVDS. CDR3 DNA, as far as it was read: TGTGCTAGCAGTTTTCTGGGGGGGTATGAACAGTAC. Its protein product is CASSFLGGYEQY. The full CDR3 protein is CASSFLGGYEQYF.

Regarding this clone: The gene names given are mouse names. The CDR3 end falls 1 residue outside the read, so it is completed with the germline J gene. This sample includes further DNA sequences coding for the same CDR3. The gene calls are TRBV26 and TRBJ2-1; 7 bases map to TRBD2. The CDR3 is 13 residues long. The germline V gene has CDR1 KGHPV and CDR2 FQNQEV (reference sequence). Trimming took 3 bases from V and 7 from J; bases not matched to a gene: 3. CDR3 bases read: TGTGCCAGCAGTCTTATGGGGGGAGCTGAGCAGTTC. This translates into CASSLMGGAEQF. The whole CDR3 reads CASSLMGGAEQFF. Full variable domain (missing parts from reference TRBV26 and TRBJ2-1): NSKVIQTPRYLVKGQGQKAKMRCIPEKGHPVVFWYQQNKNNEFKFLINFQNQEVLQQIDMTEKRFSAECPSNSPCSLEIQSSEAGDSALYLCASSLMGGAEQFFGPGTRLTVL.

This clone was detected once. Mouse germline and gene names are used. The CDR3 extends 1 residue past the end of the read, so its final part is completed from the germline J gene. The rearrangement joins TRBV16 to TRBJ1-1; D unresolved. Looked up from germline, CDR1 is SGHSA and CDR2 is FRNQAP. The CDR3 is 13 amino acids. V gave up 1 base and J gave up 1 base, with 4 bases separating them. CDR3 DNA, as far as it was read: TGTGCAAGCAGCTTAGTTGGGAACACAGAAGTCTTC. It translates to CASSLVGNTEVF. The whole CDR3 protein is CASSLVGNTEVFF.

Relative to its sample, this clone is large. These gene names are mouse names. The sequenced fragment ends 1 residue before the CDR3 boundary, so the rest is inferred from the germline J gene. The gene calls are TRBV19 and TRBJ2-7; TRBD1 matches 9 bases. CDR3 length: 14 amino acids. The germline gives CDR1 FNHDT, CDR2 SITEND (reference sequence). The trim removed 1 base at V and 4 bases at J, leaving 3 bases unmatched. CDR3 amino acids: CASSINRGPYEQYF. The CDR3 bases that were read are TGTGCCAGCAGTATAAACAGGGGGCCTTATGAACAGTAC.

Details on this clone: Mouse gene names apply. Read coverage stops 1 residue before the CDR3 terminus; the germline J gene supplies the remainder. V is TRBV13-2 and J is TRBJ2-4, with 10 bases lining up with TRBD2. With V trimmed by 0 bases and J by 0 bases, 4 bases remained unmatched. The CDR3 totals 17 residues. Germline V gene sequence: CDR1 NNHNN, CDR2 SYGAGS (reference sequence). Partial CDR3 DNA: TGTGCCAGCGGTGATGCTCCTGGGGGGGCTAGTCAAAACACCTTGTAC. Translation gives CASGDAPGGASQNTLY. The entire CDR3 sequence reads CASGDAPGGASQNTLYF.

This clone has just one count. Genes and germline are mouse. The read halts 1 residue ahead of the CDR3 end, with the missing end drawn from the germline J gene. V usage is TRBV5 and J usage is TRBJ2-5; the D gene is possibly TRBD1 (6 bases). Germline V gene sequence: CDR1 LGHNA, CDR2 YNLKQL (reference sequence). CDR3 length: 14 residues. Trimming took 6 bases from V and 2 from J, leaving 12 bases between them. Incomplete CDR3 DNA: TGTGCCAGCAGTCCCGGGACAATCCAAGACACCCAGTAC. Amino acid sequence: CASSPGTIQDTQY. In full, the CDR3 reads CASSPGTIQDTQYF.

This clone was seen only a few times. Here the gene names and germline are mouse. Sequencing ends 1 residue short of the CDR3 end; the germline J gene provides the rest. V and J are TRBV3 and TRBJ2-7; 7 bases align to TRBD1. The CDR3 spans 12 residues. The trim removed 5 bases at V and 5 bases at J, leaving 3 bases unmatched. The germline CDR1 and CDR2 sequences are SNHLY and FYNGKV (reference sequence). The CDR3 sequence: CASSTTGDEQYF. The DNA read from the CDR3 is TGTGCCAGCAGCACTACAGGGGATGAACAGTAC.

Details on this clone: The gene names here belong to mouse. The observed sequence ends 1 residue before the CDR3 terminus, with the missing tail filled in from the germline J gene. The chain couples TRBV13-1 to TRBJ2-3; a possible D gene is TRBD1 (6 bases). The CDR3 is 16 amino acids. Per germline, CDR1 NSHNY and CDR2 SYGAGN. V shed 2 bases and J shed 1 base, with 14 bases lying between them. CDR3 DNA (partial): TGTGCCAGCAGTGAAGCCAGGGGAGGAGGTGCAGAAACGCTGTAT. Translated, it gives CASSEARGGGAETLY. The entire CDR3 is CASSEARGGGAETLYF.

On this clone: Here the gene names and germline are mouse. The read ends 1 residue before the CDR3 terminus; that terminus is restored from the germline J gene. J is TRBJ2-1 and V is TRBV1; 9 nucleotides align to TRBD2. The CDR3 length is 16 residues. Germline V gene data show CDR1 as NSQYPW and CDR2 as LRSPGD (reference sequence). The junction had 1 base not matched to a gene; V was cut back by 1 base and J by 0 bases. CDR3 region: CTCSAGDWANYAEQFF. CDR3 DNA (partial): TGCACCTGCAGTGCAGGGGACTGGGCTAACTATGCTGAGCAGTTC.

Comment on this clone: Mouse names are used for the genes. The CDR3 end is not reached by the read, which stops 1 residue before it; the germline J gene fills it in. The chain recombines TRBV31 with TRBJ1-4, with a tentative D call TRBD1 (6 bases). V was pared by 3 bases and J by 2 bases, with 10 bases between. Germline CDR1 is GKSSPN and CDR2 is SITVG. The CDR3 has 14 amino acids. The CDR3 DNA, read in part, is TGTGCCTGGAGCCTCCAGGGGTCCAACGAAAGATTATTT. This encodes CAWSLQGSNERLF. In full, the CDR3 reads CAWSLQGSNERLFF.

As regards this clone: Genes and germline are mouse. Read data end 1 residue before the CDR3 end; the end is taken from the germline J gene. This chain links TRBV23 with TRBJ2-2; the listed D gene, TRBD1, was not tested against the DNA. Germline CDR1 KGHTA, CDR2 FQNQQP. The CDR3 loop spans 13 amino acids. Here the CDR3 reads CSSKTGNTGQLYF. The part of the CDR3 DNA that was read is TGCTCCAGCAAGACAGGGAACACCGGGCAGCTCTAC.

Note on this clone: Mouse gene names apply. The read finishes 1 residue shy of the CDR3 end, and the germline J gene is used to complete it. The V call is TRBV13-1, the J call TRBJ1-1, with 7 bases matching TRBD1. The CDR3 has 15 amino acids. V shed 0 bases, J shed 0 bases, and the junction held 2 bases outside the gene matches. The germline CDR1 and CDR2 sequences are NSHNY and SYGAGN. The CDR3 region is CASSDEGTANTEVFF. Incomplete CDR3 DNA: TGTGCCAGCAGTGATGAGGGGACAGCAAACACAGAAGTCTTC.

Points on this clone: Gene names refer to mouse genes. Read coverage stops 1 residue before the CDR3 terminus; the germline J gene supplies the remainder. J is TRBJ2-7 and V is TRBV13-1; TRBD2 aligns across 10 bases. Germline assignment: CDR1 NSHNY and CDR2 SYGAGN. V trimming: 0 bases; J trimming: 4 bases; junction bases outside the gene matches: 4. This CDR3 is 15 amino acids long. CDR3 amino acids: CASSDGLGGAYEQYF. The part of the CDR3 DNA that was read is TGTGCCAGCAGTGATGGACTGGGGGGCGCTTATGAACAGTAC.

Comment on this clone: Germline and genes: mouse. The read terminates 1 residue before the CDR3 end, so the remaining end is supplied by the germline J gene. The chain has TRBV3 and TRBJ2-1; D is tentatively TRBD1 or TRBD2 (5 bases each). CDR1 and CDR2 from the germline V gene are SNHLY and FYNGKV (reference sequence). The CDR3 covers 14 residues. V lost 2 bases, J lost 3 bases, and 8 bases lay in between. The part of the CDR3 DNA that was read is TGTGCCAGCAGCTTACGGGGCCCCTATGCTGAGCAGTTC. The encoded protein is CASSLRGPYAEQF. The entire CDR3 is CASSLRGPYAEQFF.

Comments on this clone: Germline and genes here are mouse. The CDR3 is cut off 1 residue early in the read; its end comes from the germline J gene. This chain joins TRBV24 and TRBJ2-2; maybe TRBD1 (6 bases). V lost 2 bases to trimming and J lost 1 base, with 8 bases between them. CDR3 length equals 15 residues. Germline CDR1 reads KGHTA; CDR2 reads FRNEEI. CDR3 amino acids: CASSLRGLNTGQLYF. The sequenced part of the CDR3 DNA is TGTGCCAGCAGTCTGAGGGGGTTAAACACCGGGCAGCTCTAC.

Of note for this clone: Gene names and germline refer to mouse. Sequencing ends 1 residue short of the CDR3 end; the germline J gene provides the rest. The chain recombines TRBV5 with TRBJ2-3, with 12 positions matching TRBD1. Germline V gene lookup returns CDR1 LGHNA and CDR2 YNLKQL (reference sequence). V lost 2 bases and J lost 2; bases outside the gene matches: 2. The CDR3 runs 16 residues. CDR3 in amino acids: CASSQRGQGAAETLYF. CDR3 bases read: TGTGCCAGCAGCCAAAGGGGACAGGGGGCTGCAGAAACGCTGTAT.

Comment on this clone: Germline and genes here are mouse. The missing CDR3 end, 1 residue past where the read stops, is filled in from the germline J gene. The V gene is TRBV16, the J gene TRBJ1-1; 7 nucleotides align to TRBD1. Unmatched junction bases numbered 9, after V lost 5 bases and J lost 3 bases. This CDR3 contains 15 residues. Germline V gene lookup returns CDR1 SGHSA and CDR2 FRNQAP. This chain's CDR3 is CASSQYRGRDTEVFF. Partial CDR3 DNA: TGTGCAAGCAGCCAATACAGGGGAAGGGACACAGAAGTCTTC.

Note on this clone: Gene names and germline refer to mouse. The CDR3 extends 1 residue past the end of the read, so its final part is completed from the germline J gene. The chain couples TRBV13-1 to TRBJ2-2; D unresolved. CDR3 length equals 13 residues. CDR1 NSHNY and CDR2 SYGAGN come from the germline V gene. V lost 6 bases and J lost 1, with 7 bases in between. CDR3 DNA (partial): TGTGCCAGCACTAGCAGAAACACCGGGCAGCTCTAC. Translating it yields CASTSRNTGQLY. The whole CDR3 sequence is CASTSRNTGQLYF.

On this clone: Gene labels here are mouse ones. The read terminates 1 residue before the CDR3 end, so the remaining end is supplied by the germline J gene. This chain uses TRBV12-2 with TRBJ2-5; D is perhaps TRBD1 (6 bases). Germline V gene sequence: CDR1 SGHLS, CDR2 HYDKME. CDR3 length: 15 residues. V lost 4 bases and J lost 0, with 13 bases in between. The CDR3: CASSRGGVNQDTQYF. CDR3 DNA, as far as it was read: TGTGCCAGCTCCCGAGGGGGAGTTAACCAAGACACCCAGTAC.

A remark on this clone: Gene names refer to mouse genes. CDR3 region: CASSPTGGSGNTLYF. The CDR3 DNA, read in part, is TGTGCCAGCAGCCCTACAGGGGGTTCTGGAAATACGCTCTAT. The V and J genes are TRBV3 and TRBJ1-3, with 8 bases matching TRBD1. The read finishes 1 residue shy of the CDR3 end, and the germline J gene is used to complete it. The CDR3 consists of 15 residues. The germline V gene encodes CDR1 SNHLY and CDR2 FYNGKV (reference sequence). With 5 bases clipped from V and 0 bases from J, the junction kept 3 bases outside the gene matches.

For this clone: Any gene name here is a mouse gene name. The sequence runs out 1 residue before the end of the CDR3; the remainder is reconstructed from the germline J gene. The chain is built from TRBV5 and TRBJ1-1; D call uncertain. Germline values: CDR1 LGHNA, CDR2 YNLKQL (reference sequence). The CDR3 is 15 residues long. V was shortened by 0 bases and J by 0 bases, with 8 bases between the two germline ends. CDR3 sequence: CASSQDNSANTEVFF. The sequenced CDR3 bases are TGTGCCAGCAGCCAAGATAACAGTGCAAACACAGAAGTCTTC.

In the case of this clone: Mouse gene names and germline throughout. The sequence runs out 1 residue before the end of the CDR3; the remainder is reconstructed from the germline J gene. The chain couples TRBV26 to TRBJ2-7; D perhaps matches TRBD1 (6 bases). The CDR3 runs 14 residues. The germline V gene encodes CDR1 KGHPV and CDR2 FQNQEV (reference sequence). V lost 0 bases to trimming and J lost 0 bases, with 6 bases between them. CDR3 in amino acids: CASSLSGGSYEQYF. The CDR3 DNA, read in part, is TGTGCCAGCAGTCTGTCAGGGGGCTCCTATGAACAGTAC.

Concerning this clone: Germline and genes: mouse. With the read ending 1 residue before the CDR3 end, the germline J gene is used to fill in that end. The chain couples TRBV26 to TRBJ1-4; D perhaps matches TRBD1 (5 bases). The germline V gene encodes CDR1 KGHPV and CDR2 FQNQEV (reference sequence). The CDR3 is made up of 14 amino acids. V was pared by 6 bases and J by 0 bases, with 8 bases between. The CDR3 region is CASSPTVSNERLFF. CDR3 bases read: TGTGCCAGCAGCCCGACAGTTTCCAACGAAAGATTATTT. Complete variable domain (other parts from reference TRBV26 and TRBJ1-4): NSKVIQTPRYLVKGQGQKAKMRCIPEKGHPVVFWYQQNKNNEFKFLINFQNQEVLQQIDMTEKRFSAECPSNSPCSLEIQSSEAGDSALYLCASSPTVSNERLFFGHGTKLSVL.

This clone was seen only a few times. The gene names here belong to mouse. The sequenced CDR3 bases are TGTGCCAGCTCTCTCCCATTTGAACAGTAC. Protein sequence: CASSLPFEQY. The whole CDR3 protein reads CASSLPFEQYF. The chain is built from TRBV12-1 and TRBJ2-7; D is ambiguous. The sequence runs out 1 residue before the end of the CDR3; the remainder is reconstructed from the germline J gene. The CDR3 has 11 residues. Germline assignment: CDR1 SGHSN and CDR2 HYEKVE. With 0 bases removed from V and 6 bases from J, the gap between germline ends came to 5 bases.

This clone is labeled medium-sized (0.01 to 0.1%). Gene names refer to mouse genes. The missing CDR3 end, 1 residue past where the read stops, is filled in from the germline J gene. The rearrangement joins TRBV20 to TRBJ1-5; D is ambiguous. Germline CDR1 GFQATS, CDR2 STVNSAI. The V and J ends lost 1 base and 0 bases respectively, with 4 bases between them. CDR3 size: 13 residues. The CDR3 region is CGARGDNNQAPLF. CDR3 DNA, as far as it was read: TGTGGTGCTAGGGGGGATAACAACCAGGCTCCGCTT.

Remarks on this clone: Mouse gene names and germline throughout. The CDR3 is cut off 1 residue early in the read; its end comes from the germline J gene. The chain combines TRBV16 with TRBJ1-4, with D unclear. The CDR3 has 14 residues. CDR1 SGHSA and CDR2 FRNQAP come from the germline V gene. The germline V and J ends were trimmed by 1 base and 4 bases, with 7 bases remaining between them. This CDR3 reads CASSLGALNERLFF. The sequenced CDR3 bases are TGTGCAAGCAGCTTAGGGGCCCTCAACGAAAGATTATTT.

In the case of this clone: The gene symbols are mouse symbols. The read gets to within 1 residue of the CDR3 end, and the germline J gene fills in the rest. This sequence joins TRBV26 and TRBJ2-5, with D possibly being TRBD2 (5 bases). Deletions cut 1 base from V and 0 bases from J, with 5 bases between. The germline CDR1 and CDR2 sequences are KGHPV and FQNQEV (reference sequence). The CDR3 is 14 amino acids. The DNA read from the CDR3 is TGTGCCAGCAGTCTGTTGGGGAACCAAGACACCCAGTAC. Protein product: CASSLLGNQDTQY. The CDR3 as a whole reads CASSLLGNQDTQYF.

To note about this clone: Gene names and germline match the mouse. The read falls 1 residue short of the CDR3 end, and the missing part is taken from the germline J gene. This chain links TRBV13-3 with TRBJ2-3; 9 nucleotides align to TRBD2. The CDR3 is 16 residues long. The germline CDR1 and CDR2 sequences are NNHDY and SYVADS. Germline trimming cut 4 bases from V and 1 base from J; bases unmatched to any gene: 7. CDR3 DNA (partial): TGTGCCAGCAGTAGGTGGGGGGGCGCGGGTGCAGAAACGCTGTAT. Protein sequence: CASSRWGGAGAETLY. The full CDR3 protein is CASSRWGGAGAETLYF.